The 28 T cell receptor beta chains below come from one sample, sequenced in a study of T-cell reconstitution after alpha-beta-depleted transplantation in children. Unique molecular identifiers were built into the TCRbeta library. TCRdb reprocessed the PCR reads with MiXCR, giving one entry per CDR3 protein. The sample consists of 700,000 to 850,000 distinct CDR3 sequences, roughly 15% of them appearing once. Sample: PBMCs, mostly from graft donor cells, taken 360 days after TCRalphabeta/CD19-depleted stem cell transplant. All receptors come from a male patient younger than 18 who had a stem cell transplant for acute lymphoblastic leukemia, so the T cells may come from the graft donor.

This clonotype was counted between two and nine times. V gene TRBV4-1 combines with J gene TRBJ2-7, with 11 bases identical to TRBD2. Looked up from germline, CDR1 is MGHRA and CDR2 is YSYEKL. V shed 6 bases, J shed 2 bases, and the junction held 9 bases outside the gene matches. CDR3 length: 16 residues. CDR3 sequence (DNA): TGCGCCAGCAGACCAAGTGGGACTAGCGGAACCTACGAGCAGTACTTC. It yields the protein CASRPSGTSGTYEQYF.

This clonotype showed up just once. This chain joins TRBV20-1 and TRBJ1-2; 8 nucleotides align to TRBD1. V shed 7 bases, J shed 3 bases, and the junction held 10 bases outside the gene matches. The CDR3 length is 14 residues. Per germline, CDR1 DFQATT and CDR2 SNEGSKA (reference sequence). CDR3 DNA sequence: TGCAGTGGTTTCCGACAGGGGAGGGACTATGGCTACACCTTC. Protein sequence: CSGFRQGRDYGYTF.

In its sample, this clonotype was seen many times. The V and J genes are TRBV20-1 and TRBJ2-7; either TRBD1 or TRBD2 may fit D (5 bases each). Trimming shortened V by 6 bases and J by 3 bases, and 15 bases separated the two germline ends. Germline V gives CDR1 DFQATT, CDR2 SNEGSKA (reference sequence). The CDR3 is made up of 13 amino acids. The CDR3 is CSAWGNAHYEQYF. The CDR3 DNA follows: TGCAGTGCATGGGGGAACGCCCACTACGAGCAGTACTTC.

This clonotype was detected ten times or more. This chain connects TRBV19 to TRBJ2-7; 9 bases align to TRBD1. Trimming removed 5 bases from V and 3 bases from J; junction bases left unmatched: 8. The CDR3 totals 15 residues. Germline CDR1 is LNHDA and CDR2 is SQIVND (reference sequence). The chain's CDR3 is CASSPLPGQGYEQYF. The CDR3 DNA is TGTGCCAGTAGTCCACTGCCGGGACAGGGCTACGAGCAGTACTTC.

The CDR3 nucleotides are TGCGCCAGCAGCTTTATGACAGCCACTGAAGCTTTCTTT. It yields the protein CASSFMTATEAFF. The rearrangement uses TRBV5-1 and TRBJ1-1; D may be TRBD1 (5 bases). The CDR3 has 13 residues. Germline loops: CDR1 SGHRS, CDR2 YFSETQ. The V gene lost 2 bases and the J gene lost 4 bases, with 9 bases spanning the gap.

The chain links TRBV19 to TRBJ2-1, with 8 bases identical to TRBD1. With 2 bases clipped from V and 3 bases from J, the junction kept 9 bases outside the gene matches. CDR1 and CDR2 (germline): LNHDA, SQIVND (reference sequence). The CDR3 loop spans 17 amino acids. CDR3 nucleotide sequence: TGTGCCAGTAGTATACCCATGGGGGGACAGGACTACAATGAGCAGTTCTTC. Translating gives CASSIPMGGQDYNEQFF.

V usage is TRBV15 and J usage is TRBJ1-4; D is unresolved. Per the germline V gene, CDR1 is LNHNV and CDR2 is YYDKDF (reference sequence). This CDR3 spans 16 amino acids. The V gene lost 1 base and the J gene lost 0 bases, with 9 bases spanning the gap. This CDR3 is CATSRVLGSTNEKLFF. CDR3 nucleotide sequence: TGTGCCACCAGCAGAGTCTTGGGCTCAACTAATGAAAAACTGTTTTTT. Full variable domain (missing parts from reference TRBV15 and TRBJ1-4): DAMVIQNPRYQVTQFGKPVTLSCSQTLNHNVMYWYQQKSSQAPKLLFHYYDKDFNNEADTPDNFQSRRPNTSFCFLDIRSPGLGDTAMYLCATSRVLGSTNEKLFFGSGTQLSVL.

This chain joins TRBV20-1 and TRBJ1-5, with D unclear. The length of the CDR3 is 15 residues. CDR1 and CDR2 from the germline V gene are DFQATT and SNEGSKA (reference sequence). V dropped 0 bases and J dropped 9 bases, with 18 bases sitting between them. The CDR3 nucleotides are TGCAGTGCTAGAGATTCAGCCTCTCAAGGAGTGCCCCAGCATTTT. Encoded protein: CSARDSASQGVPQHF.

The chain carries TRBV29-1 and TRBJ2-5; 8 bases align to TRBD1. The CDR3 has 12 amino acids. Germline trimming cut 7 bases from V and 4 bases from J; bases unmatched to any gene: 5. Germline V gives CDR1 SQVTM, CDR2 ANQGSEA. The CDR3 sequence: CSARTGSETQYF. CDR3 DNA sequence: TGCAGCGCTCGGACAGGGTCAGAGACCCAGTACTTC. Together with reference TRBV29-1 and TRBJ2-5, the CDR3 gives the full variable domain: SAVISQKPSRDICQRGTSLTIQCQVDSQVTMMFWYRQQPGQSLTLIATANQGSEATYESGFVIDKFPISRPNLTFSTLTVSNMSPEDSSIYLCSARTGSETQYFGPGTRLLVL.

This clonotype was seen only a few times. The chain combines TRBV4-1 with TRBJ2-1, with TRBD2 matching 8 bases. CDR1 and CDR2 from the germline V gene are MGHRA and YSYEKL. Germline trimming cut 9 bases from V and 5 bases from J; bases unmatched to any gene: 9. The CDR3 covers 14 residues. CDR3 in DNA: TGCGCCAGTGGTCTTAGCGGGACCAACAATGAGCAGTTCTTC. This encodes CASGLSGTNNEQFF.

This clonotype appeared a few times. The chain combines TRBV4-1 with TRBJ2-3; 15 bases align to TRBD2. The CDR3 is 18 amino acids. V dropped 0 bases and J dropped 5; count of bases not matched to a gene: 6. The germline gives CDR1 MGHRA, CDR2 YSYEKL. CDR3 in amino acids: CASSQDPGLAGGGDTQYF. In DNA, the CDR3 is TGCGCCAGCAGCCAAGATCCGGGACTAGCGGGAGGTGGAGATACGCAGTATTTT.

Only a few counts were recorded for this clonotype. The chain joins TRBV30 to TRBJ1-4; 7 bases are shared with TRBD1. The V gene's germline CDR1 is GTSNPN and CDR2 SVGIG (reference sequence). The CDR3 has 13 residues. Losses at the gene ends were 5 bases for V and 8 bases for J; bases not matched to a gene: 8. The CDR3 loop reads CAWHRGLKEKLFF. The CDR3 DNA reads as TGTGCCTGGCACAGGGGACTTAAAGAAAAACTGTTTTTT.

This clonotype was observed at least ten times. The V and J genes are TRBV7-8 and TRBJ2-7; 7 nucleotides line up with TRBD1. The trim removed 6 bases at V and 4 bases at J, leaving 3 bases unmatched. CDR1 and CDR2 from the germline V gene are SGHVS and FQNEAQ. The CDR3 sequence is 12 residues long. CDR3 coding DNA: TGTGCCAGCAGGACAGGGATGTACGAGCAGTACTTC. It encodes CASRTGMYEQYF.

This clonotype was counted between two and nine times. The rearrangement uses TRBV27 and TRBJ2-1; TRBD2 agrees at 10 bases. Per the germline V gene, CDR1 is MNHEY and CDR2 is SMNVEV (reference sequence). The J segment lost 4 bases and the V segment lost 6 bases, leaving 9 bases of the junction unmatched. The CDR3 consists of 16 residues. CDR3 region: CASSPGRAGGYNEQFF. CDR3 in DNA: TGTGCCAGCAGCCCGGGGCGAGCGGGAGGGTACAATGAGCAGTTCTTC.

This clonotype occurred a few times. The conserved phenylalanine or tryptophan normally closing the CDR3 is absent here, so this likely arose from a read error. The DNA is omitted, as the CDR3 cannot be located on it reliably, and the CDR3 follows TCRdb's listing. The chain couples TRBV9 to TRBJ2-4; whether TRBD2, the table's D call, matches the DNA was not checked. The CDR3 comprises 9 residues, both ends counted. Germline values: CDR1 SGDLS, CDR2 YYNGEE. CDR3 loop: CASSVRLVV.

With respect to this clonotype: A much larger clone lies one base from this, so it may be a read error. In DNA, the CDR3 is TGTGCCAGCAGTTTATTTGCTAGTGGGGACGAGCAGTACTTC. It encodes CASSLFASGDEQYF. The chain is built from TRBV27 and TRBJ2-7, with unresolved D. CDR1 is MNHEY and CDR2 is SMNVEV in the germline V gene (reference sequence). V lost 1 base to trimming and J lost 5 bases, with 12 bases between them. This CDR3 comprises 14 residues.

This clonotype occurred a few times. This chain uses TRBV7-6 with TRBJ2-5, with TRBD2 as a possible D gene (6 bases). From germline, CDR1 is SGHVS and CDR2 FNYEAQ. The length of the CDR3 is 17 residues. V was cut by 5 bases and J by 4 bases, with 23 bases left in between. This CDR3 reads CASSLRNPGVRRETQYF. As DNA, the CDR3 is TGTGCCAGCAGCCTTCGCAACCCGGGAGTCAGGAGAGAGACCCAGTACTTC.

This clonotype showed up just a few times. The chain links TRBV9 to TRBJ2-7; 7 bases map to TRBD1. The V gene end was trimmed by 0 bases and the J gene end by 7 bases; junction bases not matched to a gene: 4. Germline assignment: CDR1 SGDLS and CDR2 YYNGEE. CDR3 size: 13 residues. CDR3 nucleotide sequence: TGTGCCAGCAGCGTAGGGACAGGCATGGAGCAGTACTTC. Amino acids: CASSVGTGMEQYF.

This clonotype came up a few times. The chain employs TRBV7-9 and TRBJ2-5, with TRBD2 matching 7 bases. V shed 8 bases, J shed 2 bases, and the junction held 5 bases outside the gene matches. The germline CDR1 and CDR2 sequences are SEHNR and FQNEAQ (reference sequence). The CDR3 is 13 amino acids. The CDR3 sequence: CASREDGQETQYF. The CDR3 DNA is TGTGCCAGCCGGGAGGACGGGCAAGAGACCCAGTACTTC.

The V call is TRBV6-1, the J call TRBJ2-1, with TRBD2 matching 8 bases. V was clipped by 4 bases and J by 3 bases; unmatched bases: 2. CDR3 size: 14 residues. Germline loops: CDR1 MNHNS, CDR2 SASEGT. The CDR3 sequence is CASSAGGDYNEQFF. In nucleotides, the CDR3 is TGTGCCAGCAGTGCGGGAGGGGACTACAATGAGCAGTTCTTC.

This clonotype was detected many times. In DNA form, the CDR3 reads TGTGCCAGCAGCCCGCGTACCCCGAACACCGGGGAGCTGTTTTTT. Translating it yields CASSPRTPNTGELFF. The chain has TRBV7-8 and TRBJ2-2; D is uncertain. Germline CDR1 is SGHVS and CDR2 is FQNEAQ. The germline V and J ends were trimmed by 5 bases and 0 bases, with 10 bases remaining between them. This CDR3 comprises 15 residues.

As to this clonotype: This clone may be a read error of a much larger clone one base away. This chain uses TRBV5-1 with TRBJ2-3, with 10 bases lining up with TRBD1. V dropped 2 bases and J dropped 4; count of bases not matched to a gene: 1. Germline values: CDR1 SGHRS, CDR2 YFSETQ. The CDR3 has 14 residues. CDR3 DNA sequence: TGCGCCAGCAGCTTCGACAGGGGGCCAGATACGCAGTATTTT. Amino acids: CASSFDRGPDTQYF.

This clonotype was counted only a few times. The V gene is TRBV11-2, the J gene TRBJ2-4; D gene uncertain. The CDR3 has 16 amino acids. V was shortened by 4 bases and J by 1 base, with 14 bases between the two germline ends. CDR1 and CDR2 from the germline V gene are SGHAT and FQNNGV. This CDR3 reads CASSSTIIAAKNIQYF. Here the CDR3 DNA reads TGTGCCAGCAGCTCGACCATAATCGCGGCCAAAAACATTCAGTACTTC.

This chain links TRBV7-2 with TRBJ1-2; D is unclear. CDR1 is SGHTA and CDR2 is FQGNSA in the germline V gene. V lost 1 base, J lost 5 bases, and 11 bases lay in between. The CDR3 loop spans 14 amino acids. CDR3 amino acids: CASSLEATRYGYTF. The CDR3 DNA reads as TGTGCCAGCAGCTTAGAAGCGACCCGTTATGGCTACACCTTC. The full variable domain, in which reference TRBV7-2 and TRBJ1-2 provide the parts outside the CDR3, is GAGVSQSPSNKVTEKGKDVELRCDPISGHTALYWYRQSLGQGLEFLIYFQGNSAPDKSGLPSDRFSAERTGGSVSTLTIQRTQQEDSAVYLCASSLEATRYGYTFGSGTRLTVV.

The V and J genes are TRBV7-9 and TRBJ2-3; TRBD1 or TRBD2 may be the D gene (5 bases each). V shed 5 bases and J shed 3 bases, with 15 bases lying between them. Germline V gene sequence: CDR1 SEHNR, CDR2 FQNEAQ (reference sequence). The CDR3 has 15 residues. This CDR3 is CASSPSGTATDTQYF. The CDR3 coding sequence is TGTGCCAGCAGCCCGTCGGGGACGGCGACAGATACGCAGTATTTT.

This clonotype was detected ten times or more. The chain uses TRBV12-5 and TRBJ1-5; D not resolved. The length of the CDR3 is 14 residues. Germline lookup yields CDR1 LGHNT and CDR2 FRNRAP. Trimming left V 3 bases short and J 4 bases short, with 10 bases between. The CDR3 sequence: CASGFLWGNQPQHF. CDR3 bases: TGTGCTAGTGGTTTTTTGTGGGGAAATCAGCCCCAGCATTTT.

This clonotype was observed a handful of times. The V gene is TRBV10-3, the J gene TRBJ2-7; TRBD1 might be the D (5 bases). Germline-derived CDR1 and CDR2 are ENHRY and SYGVKD. CDR3 length equals 16 residues. The ends were cut back, 6 bases at V and 2 bases at J, with 20 bases in the middle. The CDR3 DNA follows: TGTGCCATCAGAGCCGGTACACAGGTCGATCCCTACGAGCAGTACTTC. This gives the protein CAIRAGTQVDPYEQYF.

The chain joins TRBV11-2 to TRBJ2-1; a possible D gene is TRBD2 (6 bases). CDR1 and CDR2 (germline): SGHAT, FQNNGV. Trimming took 1 base from V and 0 from J, leaving 13 bases between them. This CDR3 is 17 amino acids long. This chain's CDR3 is CASSLGAGSNSYNEQFF. CDR3 nucleotide sequence: TGTGCCAGCAGCTTAGGAGCGGGCAGCAACTCCTACAATGAGCAGTTCTTC.